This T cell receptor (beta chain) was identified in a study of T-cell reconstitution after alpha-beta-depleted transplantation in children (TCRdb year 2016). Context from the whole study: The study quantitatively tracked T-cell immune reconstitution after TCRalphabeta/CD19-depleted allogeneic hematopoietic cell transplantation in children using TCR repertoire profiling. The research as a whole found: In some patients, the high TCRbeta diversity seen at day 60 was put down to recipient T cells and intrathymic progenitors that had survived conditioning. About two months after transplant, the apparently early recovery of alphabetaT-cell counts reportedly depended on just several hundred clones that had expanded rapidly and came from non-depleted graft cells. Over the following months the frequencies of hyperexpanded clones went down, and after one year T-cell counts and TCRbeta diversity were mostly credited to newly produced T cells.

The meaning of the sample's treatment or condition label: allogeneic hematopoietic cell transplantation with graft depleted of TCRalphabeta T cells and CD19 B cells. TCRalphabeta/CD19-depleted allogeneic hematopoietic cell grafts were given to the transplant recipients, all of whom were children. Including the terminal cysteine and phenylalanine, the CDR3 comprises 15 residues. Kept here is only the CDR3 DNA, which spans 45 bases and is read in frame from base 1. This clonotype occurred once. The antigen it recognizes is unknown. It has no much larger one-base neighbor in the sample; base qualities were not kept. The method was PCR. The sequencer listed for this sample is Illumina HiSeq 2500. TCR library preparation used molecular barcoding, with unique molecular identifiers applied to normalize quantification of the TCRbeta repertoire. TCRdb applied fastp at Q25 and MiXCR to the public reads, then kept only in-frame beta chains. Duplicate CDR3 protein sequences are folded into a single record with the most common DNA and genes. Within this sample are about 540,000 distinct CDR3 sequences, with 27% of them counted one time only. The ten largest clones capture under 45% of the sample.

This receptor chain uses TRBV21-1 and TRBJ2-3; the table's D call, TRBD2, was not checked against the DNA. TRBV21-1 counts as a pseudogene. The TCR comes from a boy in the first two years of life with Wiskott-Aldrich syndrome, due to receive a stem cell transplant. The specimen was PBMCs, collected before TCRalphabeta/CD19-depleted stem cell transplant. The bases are TGTGCCAGCAGCTCAAGTGCGGGCCGCACAGATACGCAGTATTTT. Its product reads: CASSSSAGRTDTQYF.